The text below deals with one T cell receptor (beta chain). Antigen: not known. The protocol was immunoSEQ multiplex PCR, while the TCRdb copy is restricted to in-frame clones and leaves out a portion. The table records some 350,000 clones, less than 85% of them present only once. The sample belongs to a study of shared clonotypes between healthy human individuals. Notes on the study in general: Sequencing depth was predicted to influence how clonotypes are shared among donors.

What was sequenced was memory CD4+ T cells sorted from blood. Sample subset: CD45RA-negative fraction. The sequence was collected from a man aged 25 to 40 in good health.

DNA for the CDR3: TGTGCCAGCTCACCCGTTTCCTCACTAGGACAGGGTCACACCGGGGAGCTGTTTTTT. Amino acid sequence: CASSPVSSLGQGHTGELFF. This chain uses TRBV18 with TRBJ2-2; TRBD1 matches at 8 bases. Trimming at V came to 3 bases and at J to 3 bases, leaving 15 bases not matched to a gene. The CDR3 is made up of 19 amino acids. CDR1 is KGHSH, CDR2 LQKENI, per germline.